The 10 T cell receptor beta chains below come from one sample, sequenced in a study of blood T cells in healthy people across ages. A sample-barcoded 5' primer and a J-beta primer mix were used in a second PCR of roughly 6 to 11 cycles. TCRdb fed the 5' RACE reads into MiXCR, producing one record per CDR3 protein. The sample carries 780,000 or so distinct CDR3 sequences, 53% recorded once. The sample comprised blood. The receptors come from an elderly man in good health.

The V and J genes are TRBV29-1 and TRBJ2-7; possibly TRBD2 for D (5 bases). The CDR3 extends over 14 amino acids. Between the trimmed V and J ends, which lost 3 bases and 3 bases, there was a span of 15 bases. Germline V gives CDR1 SQVTM, CDR2 ANQGSEA. For the CDR3, the DNA is TGCAGCGTTGATAAGGCAGGCAGCGGCTACGAGCAGTACTTC. This translates into CSVDKAGSGYEQYF.

The V call is TRBV28, the J call TRBJ2-1; D is unresolved. The DNA end lines up better with TRBJ2-7; the J call may be wrong. Germline lookup yields CDR1 MDHEN and CDR2 SYDVKM. The CDR3 has 16 residues. This CDR3 reads CASSPLNPLSYNEQYF. DNA for the CDR3: TGTGCCAGCAGCCCCCTCAACCCCTTATCCTACAATGAGCAGTACTTC.

This clonotype was recorded a few times. J is TRBJ2-1 and V is TRBV4-2; TRBD1 might be the D (5 bases). The CDR3 contains 15 residues. V was pared by 3 bases and J by 0 bases, with 9 bases between. The germline gives CDR1 LGHNA, CDR2 YNFKEQ. Here the CDR3 reads CASSQRQTSYNEQFF. The CDR3 bases are TGTGCCAGCAGCCAGCGACAGACCTCCTACAATGAGCAGTTCTTC.

This chain uses TRBV7-2 with TRBJ2-1; D might be TRBD2 (6 bases). Germline V lookup: CDR1 SGHTA, CDR2 FQGNSA. V lost 0 bases to trimming and J lost 9 bases, with 18 bases between them. The CDR3 covers 16 residues. The CDR3 loop is CASSLASLTSIGEQFF. The CDR3 nucleotides read TGTGCCAGCAGCTTAGCGTCTCTAACTAGCATAGGTGAGCAGTTCTTC.

This clonotype was detected only a few times. The CDR3 sequence: CASCRVRNTEAFF. CDR3 DNA sequence: TGTGCCAGCTGCAGGGTTAGAAACACTGAAGCTTTCTTT. The J gene is TRBJ1-1, the V gene TRBV12-3 or TRBV12-4; D may be TRBD1 (5 bases). V was cut by 8 bases and J by 2 bases, with 12 bases left in between. This CDR3 is 13 amino acids long.

This clonotype was counted a few times. The rearrangement uses TRBV3-1 and TRBJ2-1; 7 bases map to TRBD1. J was trimmed by 6 bases and V by 4 bases; bases with no gene match: 9. The CDR3 is made up of 15 amino acids. From germline, CDR1 is LGHDT and CDR2 YNNKEL (reference sequence). CDR3 nucleotide sequence: TGTGCCAGCAGCCGACAGCCGGGACAGCCCAATGAGCAGTTCTTC. Encoded protein: CASSRQPGQPNEQFF.

V and J are TRBV20-1 and TRBJ2-4; 9 nucleotides align to TRBD2. V dropped 1 base and J dropped 0; count of bases not matched to a gene: 10. This CDR3 has 18 amino acids. The germline gives CDR1 DFQATT, CDR2 SNEGSKA (reference sequence). The CDR3, as DNA: TGCAGTGCTAGAGGGGGGGGGACTAGCACCATAGCCAAAAACATTCAGTACTTC. It encodes CSARGGGTSTIAKNIQYF.

This clonotype turned up a few times. This CDR3 reads CASSLPGRVGEQYF. Written as DNA, the CDR3 is TGCGCCAGCAGCCTACCCGGGAGGGTCGGCGAGCAGTACTTC. The rearrangement uses TRBV4-1 and TRBJ2-7, with 8 bases that match TRBD2. Germline CDR1 is MGHRA and CDR2 is YSYEKL. Unmatched junction bases numbered 8, after V lost 4 bases and J lost 6 bases. The CDR3 loop spans 14 amino acids.

This chain links TRBV7-6 with TRBJ1-4, with TRBD1 matching 8 bases. The CDR3 loop spans 16 amino acids. V trimming: 5 bases; J trimming: 5 bases; junction bases outside the gene matches: 10. Germline V lookup: CDR1 SGHVS, CDR2 FNYEAQ. CDR3 coding DNA: TGTGCCAGCAGCGCTACTGGGACAGGTCTCAATGAAAAACTGTTTTTT. Protein product: CASSATGTGLNEKLFF.

This chain joins TRBV7-3 and TRBJ2-5; D may be TRBD2 (6 bases). Trimming stripped 4 bases from V and 7 bases from J, with 13 bases between. Germline-derived CDR1 and CDR2 are SGHTA and FQGTGA. CDR3 size: 13 residues. The CDR3 reads CASSSGLLVTQYF. The CDR3 DNA reads as TGTGCCAGCAGCTCCGGACTACTTGTGACCCAGTACTTC.